This T cell receptor beta chain was sequenced for a study of T cell clones after liver transplantation. As for the study in general: Three of eight recipients were HCV-positive; others had non-autoimmune, non-viral indications.

This CDR3 spans 14 amino acids. Trimming removed 6 bases from V and 5 bases from J; junction bases left unmatched: 7. CDR1 and CDR2 (germline): LNHDA, SQIVND (reference sequence). Clones were sequenced by immunoSEQ multiplex PCR, and TCRdb holds only the in-frame ones, with some missing. Of about 80,000 clones listed, around four fifths are singletons. Sample: CD4+ T cells from blood, taken approximately 45 months after liver transplant. The origin of this receptor is a human patient who received a liver transplant. Some of the T cells might come from the graft donor. The V and J genes are TRBV19 and TRBJ1-5, with 7 nucleotides matching TRBD1. The CDR3 sequence: CASSLRQGHQPQHF. CDR3 DNA sequence: TGTGCCAGTAGCCTAAGACAGGGCCATCAGCCCCAGCATTTT.